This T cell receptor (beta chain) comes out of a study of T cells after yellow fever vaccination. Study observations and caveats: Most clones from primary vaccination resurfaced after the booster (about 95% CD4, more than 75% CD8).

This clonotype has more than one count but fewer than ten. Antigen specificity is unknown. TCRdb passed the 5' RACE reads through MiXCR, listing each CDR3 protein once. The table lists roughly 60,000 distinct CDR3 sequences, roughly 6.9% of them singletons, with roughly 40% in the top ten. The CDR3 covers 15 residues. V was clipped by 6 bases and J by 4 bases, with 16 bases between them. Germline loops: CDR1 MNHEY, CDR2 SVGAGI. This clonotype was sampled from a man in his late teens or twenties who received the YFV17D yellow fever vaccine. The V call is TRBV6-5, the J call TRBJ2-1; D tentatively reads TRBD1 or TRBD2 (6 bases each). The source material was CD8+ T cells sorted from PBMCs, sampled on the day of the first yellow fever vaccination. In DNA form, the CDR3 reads TGTGCCAGCAGCCGGGGGACATCCGCTTACAATGAGCAGTTCTTC. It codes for CASSRGTSAYNEQFF.